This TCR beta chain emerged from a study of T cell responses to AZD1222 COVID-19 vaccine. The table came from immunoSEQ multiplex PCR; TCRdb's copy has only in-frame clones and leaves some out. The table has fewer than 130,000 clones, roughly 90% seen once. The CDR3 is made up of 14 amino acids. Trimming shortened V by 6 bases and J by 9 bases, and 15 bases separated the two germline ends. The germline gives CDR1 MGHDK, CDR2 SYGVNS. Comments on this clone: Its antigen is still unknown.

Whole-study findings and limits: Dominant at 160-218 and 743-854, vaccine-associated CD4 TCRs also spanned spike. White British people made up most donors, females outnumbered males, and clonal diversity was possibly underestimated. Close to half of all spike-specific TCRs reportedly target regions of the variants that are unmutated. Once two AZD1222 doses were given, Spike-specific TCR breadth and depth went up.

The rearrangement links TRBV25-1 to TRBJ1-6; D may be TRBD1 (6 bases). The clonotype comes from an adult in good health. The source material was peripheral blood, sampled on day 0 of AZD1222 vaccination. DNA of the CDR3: TGTGCCAGCAGCCCAGAGGGGGGGAGTTCACCCCTCCACTTT. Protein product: CASSPEGGSSPLHF.